These T cell receptor beta chains were read from a single sample in a study of vaccination effects on CD4 cells after COVID-19. These receptors have no known antigen. Produced via immunoSEQ multiplex PCR; TCRdb's table is partial and in-frame only. The repertoire holds 25,000 to 35,000 clones, with 55% to 70% as singletons. The input for sequencing was CD4+ T cells from PBMCs cultured with SARS-CoV-2 spike peptides, taken after COVID-19 vaccination. Receptors originate from a human donor who received a COVID-19 vaccine. CDR3s include the opening cysteine and the closing phenylalanine or tryptophan. D genes are given only for firm matches. Size values are once, few and many counts, or a class for expanded clones, and some rows have none.

d_call j_call clone_size v_call cdr3_aa cdr3_nt
TRBD2 TRBJ2-5 few TRBV3-1/TRBV3-2 CASSQVYGLAGGQETQYF TGTGCCAGCAGCCAAGTATACGGACTAGCGGGGGGACAAGAGACCCAGTACTTC
TRBD1 TRBJ2-1 . TRBV6-5 CASSYSGQGSWFF TGTGCCAGCAGTTACTCGGGACAGGGGAGTTGGTTCTTC
. TRBJ1-1 . TRBV10-2 CASSEQLLNTEAFF TGCGCCAGCAGTGAACAGCTCTTGAACACTGAAGCTTTCTTT
. TRBJ2-4 . TRBV2 CASSELRQGIQYF TGTGCCAGCAGTGAGCTTAGGCAGGGCATTCAGTACTTC
TRBD1 TRBJ1-2 . TRBV18 CASSPFLRDREWGGGYTF TGTGCCAGCTCACCATTCCTTCGGGACAGGGAGTGGGGCGGTGGCTACACCTTC
TRBD2 TRBJ2-1 many TRBV3-1/TRBV3-2 CASSQSGGSSYNEQFF TGTGCCAGCAGCCAATCCGGGGGGAGCTCCTACAATGAGCAGTTCTTC
TRBD1 TRBJ1-1 . TRBV27 CASSPNRGRGEAFF TGTGCCAGCAGTCCCAACAGGGGGCGCGGTGAAGCTTTCTTT
. TRBJ2-5 few TRBV5-1 CASSSTGGTETQYF TGCGCCAGCAGCTCAACGGGCGGAACTGAGACCCAGTACTTC
. TRBJ2-3 . TRBV25-1 CASSEVLVGDTQYF TGTGCCAGCAGTGAAGTCCTAGTGGGGGATACGCAGTATTTT
TRBD2 TRBJ2-1 . TRBV4-2 CASSQDSGGASEQFF TGTGCCAGCAGCCAAGACTCCGGGGGGGCAAGTGAGCAGTTCTTC
TRBD1 TRBJ1-1 . TRBV30 CAWTKKGQGNTEAFF TGTGCCTGGACCAAAAAAGGACAGGGGAACACTGAAGCTTTCTTT
. TRBJ2-1 medium-sized TRBV6-5 CASRGSLGQFF TGTGCCAGCCGGGGATCCCTGGGGCAGTTCTTC
TRBD1 TRBJ2-7 . TRBV6-5 CASRTGGGYEQYF TGTGCCAGCAGGACAGGGGGCGGCTACGAGCAGTACTTC
. TRBJ1-2 few TRBV5-6 CASSEGEYGYTF TGTGCCAGCAGCGAAGGGGAATATGGCTACACCTTC
. TRBJ2-7 . TRBV7-8 CASSLLLGSGTYEQYF TGTGCCAGCAGCTTATTATTGGGTTCGGGGACCTACGAGCAGTACTTC
. TRBJ1-1 . TRBV6-1 CASSEQRGTEAFF TGTGCCAGCAGTGAACAGAGGGGCACTGAAGCTTTCTTT
. TRBJ1-5 medium-sized TRBV7-9 CASSLERSNQPQHF TGTGCCAGCAGCTTAGAGCGAAGCAATCAGCCCCAGCATTTT
. TRBJ1-2 . TRBV6-5 CASSLGRDYGYTF TGTGCCAGCAGTTTGGGACGGGACTATGGCTACACCTTC
. TRBJ1-1 . TRBV3-1/TRBV3-2 CASRPAEMNTEAFF TGTGCCAGCAGGCCTGCGGAAATGAACACTGAAGCTTTCTTT
. TRBJ2-2 . TRBV30 CAWGFGELFF TGTGCCTGGGGCTTCGGGGAGCTGTTTTTT
. TRBJ1-3 . TRBV5-1 CASSLAGSGNTIYF TGCGCCAGCAGCTTGGCAGGGTCTGGAAACACCATATATTTT
TRBD1 TRBJ1-2 . TRBV30 CASGDRVNGYTF TGTGCCTCCGGGGACAGGGTGAATGGCTACACCTTC
TRBD2 TRBJ2-1 medium-sized TRBV19 CASRSIAGGGNEQFF TGTGCCAGTAGGTCCATAGCGGGGGGCGGGAATGAGCAGTTCTTC
TRBD2 TRBJ2-5 . TRBV29-1 CSVEDRGVQETQYF TGCAGCGTTGAAGATCGGGGGGTCCAAGAGACCCAGTACTTC
. TRBJ2-7 . TRBV12-3/TRBV12-4 CASSSDLTYEQYF TGTGCCAGCAGTTCCGACTTGACCTACGAGCAGTACTTC
. TRBJ1-2 . TRBV11-2 CASSSITGTTNNYGYTF TGTGCCAGCAGCTCGATAACCGGGACTACGAACAACTATGGCTACACCTTC